This TCR beta chain is from a study of T-cell memory formation after mild COVID-19. Study-level information: The study found TCR clusters largely donor specific.

Ten or more counts support this clonotype. The antigen is undetermined. 5'RACE primed at constant segments yielded TCR alpha and TCR beta cDNA libraries bearing sample barcodes and UMIs. TCRdb recomputed calls from the 5' RACE reads with MiXCR, one row per CDR3 protein. The sample holds 150,000 to 200,000 distinct CDR3 sequences, approximately 10% seen once. General study results and limits: Clones shrinking between day 15 and 85 showed a balanced CD4/CD8 split, and those that grew later tilted toward CD4+. The appearance of some responding clones in pre-infection memory suggested that cross-reactive memory joined.

The V end lost 3 bases, the J end lost 0 bases, and 21 bases lay between the germline ends. The CDR3 is 19 amino acids. In germline, CDR1 is MDHEN, CDR2 SYDVKM. The sequencing input was PBMCs or a T cell subset sorted from them (not recorded which). The origin of this receptor is a young man who had mild COVID-19 (a few samples of this study predate the infection). Cell type and time point are not known. The chain combines TRBV28 with TRBJ1-3, with a tentative D call TRBD1 (5 bases). CDR3 DNA: TGTGCCAGCAGTTTTGTAGGGACGTGGGAAAGAACCTCTGGAAACACCATATATTTT. Translated, it gives CASSFVGTWERTSGNTIYF. The complete variable domain, with remaining parts taken from reference TRBV28 and TRBJ1-3, reads DVKVTQSSRYLVKRTGEKVFLECVQDMDHENMFWYRQDPGLGLRLIYFSYDVKMKEKGDIPEGYSVSREKKERFSLILESASTNQTSMYLCASSFVGTWERTSGNTIYFGEGSWLTVV.